This T cell receptor (beta chain) was found in a study of blood T cell repertoires in COVID-19 (dated by TCRdb to the early 2020s). About the investigation overall: Samples covering the acute and convalescent phases of COVID-19 were provided by collaborators in the United States, Italy and Spain. Nearly every sample came with metadata listing a de-identified subject ID, COVID-19 status, age in years and sex. The repertoires were made available in a free public database intended to serve as a resource for research on the immune response to SARS-CoV-2. The prospective study material was composed of cDNA or gDNA derived from T cells, B-cell-depleted T cells, or PBMCs. Subjects who had been exposed to COVID-19, were actively infected with it, or had recovered from it provided the deeply sampled blood TCRbeta repertoires that made up the dataset. Where available, HLA class I and class II types were obtained from metadata supplied by the sample provider rather than from assay-based typing. The samples were drawn from the first 160 participants of the ongoing ImmuneRACE study and from 1,254 subjects provided by 6 global collaborators.

According to the germline V gene, CDR1 reads SGDLS and CDR2 reads YYNGEE. The cysteine opens and the phenylalanine closes a CDR3 of 17 amino acids. Of all the DNA, just the CDR3 is kept, 51 bases in frame from base 1. Here V drops 3 bases and J drops 9 bases, and the junction holds 14 bases not matched to any gene. Turning to this clone: No antigen is known for it. One base away there is no much larger clone; base qualities are not given.

Paper-wide results and their limitations: How much clinical and demographic metadata was included differed by source and by participant, and the metadata was provided uncurated.

The collaborating institutions used their own protocols to collect whole blood in K2EDTA tubes. Collaborator samples were shipped for TCRbeta analysis as frozen whole blood, isolated PBMCs, or DNA extracted from either sample type. The immunoSEQ Assay, a bias-controlled multiplex PCR, was used to amplify TCRbeta CDR3 regions from genomic DNA. For the original study's pipeline: Within the assay, amplification of reference gene primers was used to estimate how many nucleated cells each sample contained. To quantify the absolute abundance of each unique TCRbeta CDR3 rearrangement, sequence reads were collapsed and filtered. For each sample, productive Simpson clonality was calculated as the square root of Simpson's diversity index across productive rearrangements. As stored in TCRdb, this immuneACCESS dataset retains in-frame rearrangements with V and J assigned. A fraction of the clones does not appear; measured against another copy, unresolved V genes explain less than half of the discrepancy, and the remainder lacks a known reason. The DNA was the basis for D and trimming; V, J and clone size are from that table. For this sample there are 240,000 or so clones; more than 75% appear just once. 9% to 15% of the sample rests with the top ten.

The chain was built from TRBV9 and TRBJ1-6; a stretch of 8 junction bases matches TRBD1. This TCR was sampled from a man older than 75 with acute or convalescent COVID-19. Sequenced material: peripheral blood. The CDR3 is CASSAGQAPTYGSPLHF. In nucleotides, the sequence is TGTGCCAGCAGCGCGGGACAGGCACCCACCTATGGTTCACCCCTCCACTTT.